This T cell receptor beta chain comes out of a study of beta chain features in type 1 diabetes. Study-level information: No age, gender or cell yield differences were seen between patients and healthy donors.

Study-wide results and caveats: Significant though moderate, a shortening of TCRB CDR3s appeared in all four CD4+ subsets of Type 1 diabetes patients. Type 1 diabetes patients had fewer VDJ junction insertions and more deletions.

Turning to this clone: Its specificity is not known.

The CDR3 spans 16 residues. Per germline, CDR1 LGHNA and CDR2 YSLEER. The ends lost 0 bases at V and 4 bases at J; junction bases unmatched: 6. The entirety of the isolated RNA underwent reverse transcription, so expressed TCRB transcripts were sequenced. Profiled with immunoSEQ multiplex PCR; TCRdb holds only in-frame clones, not every one. The table lists roughly 140,000 clones, 10% of them singletons. The sample was central memory CD4+ T cells from blood. The source is a man aged 25 to 40 with type 1 diabetes. V gene TRBV4-3 combines with J gene TRBJ1-3; 7 nucleotides agree with TRBD1. The CDR3 region is CASSQEPRTGGNTIYF. The CDR3 bases are TGCGCCAGCAGCCAAGAACCCAGGACAGGCGGAAACACCATATATTTT.